A selection of T cell receptor beta chains follows, all from one sample in a study of shared clonotypes between healthy human individuals. The assay was immunoSEQ multiplex PCR, and TCRdb's table has in-frame clones only and misses some. The sample yields about 2.2 million clones, just over 90% seen once. The sample consisted of naive CD8+ T cells from PBMCs. These TCRs come from a man younger than 35 in good health. Some clones in this sample may be carry-over from other donors' samples. Both conserved end residues are part of each CDR3. Each record gives: clone size, V gene, D gene, J gene, CDR3 protein, CDR3 DNA. The D gene is left open where the match is weak. Size tells how often a clone was seen (once, few, many) or the class of an expanded clone, and some rows leave it out.

clone size: -
V gene: TRBV5-4
D gene: -
J gene: TRBJ1-2
CDR3 protein: CASSLESIGAEDTF
CDR3 DNA: TGTGCCAGCAGCTTGGAATCGATTGGGGCAGAAGACACCTTC

clone size: -
V gene: TRBV7-6
D gene: TRBD2
J gene: TRBJ2-6
CDR3 protein: CASSPRGAGANVLTF
CDR3 DNA: TGTGCCAGCAGCCCCCGGGGGGCTGGGGCCAACGTCCTGACTTTC

clone size: -
V gene: TRBV7-9
D gene: -
J gene: TRBJ2-7
CDR3 protein: CASSLPRSYEQYF
CDR3 DNA: TGTGCCAGCAGCTTGCCTAGATCCTACGAGCAGTACTTC

clone size: -
V gene: TRBV7-9
D gene: -
J gene: TRBJ2-7
CDR3 protein: CASSLGGNIYEQYF
CDR3 DNA: TGTGCCAGCAGCTTAGGTGGGAACATCTACGAGCAGTACTTC

clone size: -
V gene: TRBV7-9
D gene: TRBD1
J gene: TRBJ2-2
CDR3 protein: CASPPLAGGPNTGELFF
CDR3 DNA: TGTGCCAGCCCCCCATTGGCAGGGGGCCCGAACACCGGGGAGCTGTTTTTT

clone size: -
V gene: TRBV19
D gene: -
J gene: TRBJ1-2
CDR3 protein: CASSTGVDGYTF
CDR3 DNA: TGTGCCAGTAGCACAGGTGTAGACGGCTACACCTTC

clone size: -
V gene: TRBV6-6
D gene: TRBD2
J gene: TRBJ2-7
CDR3 protein: CASSYGGTSLPLEQYF
CDR3 DNA: TGTGCCAGCAGTTACGGAGGGACTAGCCTCCCCCTCGAGCAGTACTTC

clone size: -
V gene: TRBV7-6
D gene: -
J gene: TRBJ2-1
CDR3 protein: CASSLERYNEQFF
CDR3 DNA: TGTGCCAGCAGCTTAGAACGGTACAATGAGCAGTTCTTC

clone size: -
V gene: TRBV29-1
D gene: -
J gene: TRBJ2-1
CDR3 protein: CSVAGQSGNEQFF
CDR3 DNA: TGCAGCGTGGCGGGACAATCGGGGAATGAGCAGTTCTTC

clone size: -
V gene: TRBV28
D gene: -
J gene: TRBJ1-5
CDR3 protein: CASSPLPNQPQHF
CDR3 DNA: TGTGCCAGCAGCCCTCTGCCCAATCAGCCCCAGCATTTT

clone size: -
V gene: TRBV6-1
D gene: -
J gene: TRBJ1-2
CDR3 protein: CASSEYHGHGGYTF
CDR3 DNA: TGTGCCAGCAGTGAATATCACGGCCACGGGGGCTACACCTTC

clone size: -
V gene: TRBV27
D gene: -
J gene: TRBJ2-3
CDR3 protein: CASSPFGGRPITDTQYF
CDR3 DNA: TGTGCCAGCAGCCCCTTTGGGGGGAGGCCCATCACAGATACGCAGTATTTT

clone size: -
V gene: TRBV29-1
D gene: TRBD1
J gene: TRBJ1-5
CDR3 protein: CSVDGGGADQPQHF
CDR3 DNA: TGCAGCGTTGACGGAGGGGGCGCGGATCAGCCCCAGCATTTT

clone size: -
V gene: TRBV27
D gene: -
J gene: TRBJ1-2
CDR3 protein: CASSLYSRGDFNYGYTF
CDR3 DNA: TGTGCCAGCAGTTTATACAGTAGGGGGGATTTTAACTATGGCTACACCTTC

clone size: -
V gene: TRBV27
D gene: -
J gene: TRBJ1-4
CDR3 protein: CASRPAVRGSNEKLFF
CDR3 DNA: TGTGCCAGCAGACCGGCCGTCCGGGGGTCGAATGAAAAACTGTTTTTT

clone size: -
V gene: TRBV29-1
D gene: -
J gene: TRBJ2-2
CDR3 protein: CSVLRGDRELFF
CDR3 DNA: TGCAGCGTTCTCCGGGGAGATCGGGAGCTGTTTTTT

clone size: -
V gene: TRBV6-5
D gene: TRBD1
J gene: TRBJ2-1
CDR3 protein: CASSDRDRGYEQFF
CDR3 DNA: TGTGCCAGCAGCGACCGGGACAGGGGGTATGAGCAGTTCTTC

clone size: -
V gene: TRBV9
D gene: -
J gene: TRBJ1-1
CDR3 protein: CASSVESGSGTEAFF
CDR3 DNA: TGTGCCAGCAGCGTAGAGTCGGGTTCGGGCACTGAAGCTTTCTTT

clone size: -
V gene: TRBV5-8
D gene: -
J gene: TRBJ2-7
CDR3 protein: CASSFIYEQYF
CDR3 DNA: TGTGCCAGCAGCTTTATCTACGAGCAGTACTTC

clone size: -
V gene: TRBV7-8
D gene: -
J gene: TRBJ1-1
CDR3 protein: CASSLKPLANTEAFF
CDR3 DNA: TGTGCCAGCAGCTTAAAACCTCTGGCCAACACTGAAGCTTTCTTT

clone size: once
V gene: TRBV7-3
D gene: -
J gene: TRBJ2-2
CDR3 protein: CAPLRATGELFF
CDR3 DNA: TGTGCCCCCCTCAGGGCCACCGGGGAGCTGTTTTTT

clone size: -
V gene: TRBV11-1
D gene: -
J gene: TRBJ2-1
CDR3 protein: CASSIVSFSRSYNEQFF
CDR3 DNA: TGTGCCAGCAGCATCGTGAGTTTTTCTCGCTCCTACAATGAGCAGTTCTTC

clone size: -
V gene: TRBV6-6
D gene: TRBD2
J gene: TRBJ2-2
CDR3 protein: CASSYGLAVDTGELFF
CDR3 DNA: TGTGCCAGCAGTTACGGGCTAGCGGTCGACACCGGGGAGCTGTTTTTT

clone size: -
V gene: TRBV28
D gene: TRBD1
J gene: TRBJ2-7
CDR3 protein: CASTETGGSYEQYF
CDR3 DNA: TGTGCCAGCACAGAGACAGGGGGCTCCTACGAGCAGTACTTC

clone size: -
V gene: TRBV27
D gene: -
J gene: TRBJ1-1
CDR3 protein: CASSLLGAVDTEAFF
CDR3 DNA: TGTGCCAGCAGTTTATTGGGGGCAGTGGACACTGAAGCTTTCTTT

clone size: -
V gene: TRBV15
D gene: TRBD1
J gene: TRBJ1-2
CDR3 protein: CATSRDRTGDYGYTF
CDR3 DNA: TGTGCCACCAGCAGAGATCGGACAGGGGACTATGGCTACACCTTC

clone size: -
V gene: TRBV19
D gene: -
J gene: TRBJ2-1
CDR3 protein: CASTQYNEQFF
CDR3 DNA: TGTGCCAGTACTCAGTACAATGAGCAGTTCTTC

clone size: -
V gene: TRBV4-1
D gene: -
J gene: TRBJ2-5
CDR3 protein: CASSQGPAEETQYF
CDR3 DNA: TGCGCCAGCAGCCAAGGGCCCGCCGAAGAGACCCAGTACTTC

clone size: -
V gene: TRBV4-2
D gene: TRBD1
J gene: TRBJ2-7
CDR3 protein: CASSQAVSGGEQYF
CDR3 DNA: TGTGCCAGCAGCCAAGCGGTCTCAGGGGGCGAGCAGTACTTC

clone size: -
V gene: TRBV9
D gene: TRBD1
J gene: TRBJ2-7
CDR3 protein: CASSVAGQGYEQYF
CDR3 DNA: TGTGCCAGCAGCGTAGCGGGACAGGGGTACGAGCAGTACTTC

clone size: -
V gene: TRBV4-1
D gene: -
J gene: TRBJ2-7
CDR3 protein: CASSQGSWLGQYEQYF
CDR3 DNA: TGCGCCAGCAGCCAAGGCTCCTGGCTAGGCCAGTACGAGCAGTACTTC

clone size: -
V gene: TRBV29-1
D gene: -
J gene: TRBJ1-1
CDR3 protein: CSVEDWTEGTEAFF
CDR3 DNA: TGCAGCGTTGAAGATTGGACAGAAGGGACTGAAGCTTTCTTT

clone size: -
V gene: TRBV5-6
D gene: TRBD2
J gene: TRBJ2-7
CDR3 protein: CASSFSSSGGAAYEQYF
CDR3 DNA: TGTGCCAGCAGTTTTTCCTCATCGGGGGGTGCGGCCTACGAGCAGTACTTC

clone size: once
V gene: TRBV4-1
D gene: TRBD2
J gene: TRBJ2-1
CDR3 protein: CASSQDVGGEGVEQFF
CDR3 DNA: TGCGCCAGCAGCCAAGATGTGGGGGGGGAGGGCGTCGAGCAGTTCTTC

clone size: -
V gene: TRBV27
D gene: -
J gene: TRBJ2-7
CDR3 protein: CASNASPYEQYF
CDR3 DNA: TGTGCCAGCAACGCCTCCCCTTACGAGCAGTACTTC

clone size: -
V gene: TRBV7-2
D gene: -
J gene: TRBJ2-7
CDR3 protein: CASSGGPGEQYF
CDR3 DNA: TGTGCCAGCAGCGGAGGGCCGGGCGAGCAGTACTTC

clone size: -
V gene: TRBV5-1
D gene: -
J gene: TRBJ2-1
CDR3 protein: CASSLAPYNEQFF
CDR3 DNA: TGCGCCAGCAGCCTCGCCCCCTACAATGAGCAGTTCTTC

clone size: -
V gene: TRBV7-9
D gene: -
J gene: TRBJ2-3
CDR3 protein: CASSWGHYSTDTQYF
CDR3 DNA: TGTGCCAGCAGTTGGGGACACTATAGCACAGATACGCAGTATTTT

clone size: -
V gene: TRBV7-8
D gene: -
J gene: TRBJ1-1
CDR3 protein: CASMPRGKQNTEAFF
CDR3 DNA: TGTGCCAGCATGCCCAGGGGTAAACAGAACACTGAAGCTTTCTTT

clone size: -
V gene: TRBV5-1
D gene: -
J gene: TRBJ2-7
CDR3 protein: CASGPGTPAYEQYF
CDR3 DNA: TGCGCCAGCGGGCCCGGGACTCCTGCCTACGAGCAGTACTTC

clone size: -
V gene: TRBV27
D gene: -
J gene: TRBJ2-1
CDR3 protein: CASSSTGNEQFF
CDR3 DNA: TGTGCCAGCAGTTCCACGGGGAATGAGCAGTTCTTC

clone size: -
V gene: TRBV19
D gene: -
J gene: TRBJ1-5
CDR3 protein: CASSSDLEMQPQHF
CDR3 DNA: TGTGCCAGTAGTAGTGATTTGGAGATGCAGCCCCAGCATTTT

clone size: -
V gene: TRBV11-3
D gene: -
J gene: TRBJ2-7
CDR3 protein: CASSLGGHYEQYF
CDR3 DNA: TGTGCCAGCAGCTTAGGCGGGCACTACGAGCAGTACTTC

clone size: -
V gene: TRBV25-1
D gene: TRBD2
J gene: TRBJ2-7
CDR3 protein: CASSVLGRLAAYEQYF
CDR3 DNA: TGTGCCAGCAGTGTATTGGGGAGACTAGCGGCCTACGAGCAGTACTTC

clone size: -
V gene: TRBV11-2
D gene: TRBD2
J gene: TRBJ2-7
CDR3 protein: CASSLDLGISGPGEQYF
CDR3 DNA: TGTGCCAGCAGCTTAGATCTTGGGATTAGCGGGCCGGGCGAGCAGTACTTC

clone size: -
V gene: TRBV29-1
D gene: TRBD2
J gene: TRBJ2-2
CDR3 protein: CSVVAGGWTGELFF
CDR3 DNA: TGCAGCGTTGTAGCGGGAGGGTGGACCGGGGAGCTGTTTTTT

clone size: -
V gene: TRBV15
D gene: -
J gene: TRBJ2-3
CDR3 protein: CATSMETSSSTDTQYF
CDR3 DNA: TGTGCCACCAGCATGGAGACCTCCTCTAGCACAGATACGCAGTATTTT

clone size: -
V gene: TRBV4-1
D gene: TRBD2
J gene: TRBJ2-7
CDR3 protein: CASSPEPTSGRKYEQYF
CDR3 DNA: TGCGCCAGCAGCCCCGAGCCCACCAGCGGGAGGAAATACGAGCAGTACTTC

clone size: -
V gene: TRBV25-1
D gene: -
J gene: TRBJ1-5
CDR3 protein: CASRGRIGQSWCNQPQHF
CDR3 DNA: TGTGCCAGCAGGGGCCGGATCGGACAGTCCTGGTGCAATCAGCCCCAGCATTTT

clone size: once
V gene: TRBV29-1
D gene: -
J gene: TRBJ1-2
CDR3 protein: CSVHVVAYGYTF
CDR3 DNA: TGCAGCGTTCACGTAGTGGCCTATGGCTACACCTTC

clone size: -
V gene: TRBV7-8
D gene: TRBD1
J gene: TRBJ1-5
CDR3 protein: CASSLRKPGQPNQPQHF
CDR3 DNA: TGTGCCAGCAGCTTAAGAAAACCGGGACAGCCTAATCAGCCCCAGCATTTT

clone size: once
V gene: TRBV19
D gene: -
J gene: TRBJ2-4
CDR3 protein: CASTPYLGQKNIQYF
CDR3 DNA: TGTGCCAGTACCCCCTACTTGGGACAAAAAAACATTCAGTACTTC

clone size: -
V gene: TRBV7-9
D gene: -
J gene: TRBJ2-5
CDR3 protein: CASSLSGAGETQYF
CDR3 DNA: TGTGCCAGCAGCTTATCAGGGGCCGGGGAGACCCAGTACTTC

clone size: -
V gene: TRBV7-9
D gene: -
J gene: TRBJ1-1
CDR3 protein: CASSFPDGVNTEAFF
CDR3 DNA: TGTGCCAGCAGTTTCCCAGACGGAGTGAACACTGAAGCTTTCTTT

clone size: -
V gene: TRBV6-5
D gene: TRBD1
J gene: TRBJ2-7
CDR3 protein: CASTSGTGAYEQYF
CDR3 DNA: TGTGCCAGCACCTCCGGGACAGGAGCCTACGAGCAGTACTTC